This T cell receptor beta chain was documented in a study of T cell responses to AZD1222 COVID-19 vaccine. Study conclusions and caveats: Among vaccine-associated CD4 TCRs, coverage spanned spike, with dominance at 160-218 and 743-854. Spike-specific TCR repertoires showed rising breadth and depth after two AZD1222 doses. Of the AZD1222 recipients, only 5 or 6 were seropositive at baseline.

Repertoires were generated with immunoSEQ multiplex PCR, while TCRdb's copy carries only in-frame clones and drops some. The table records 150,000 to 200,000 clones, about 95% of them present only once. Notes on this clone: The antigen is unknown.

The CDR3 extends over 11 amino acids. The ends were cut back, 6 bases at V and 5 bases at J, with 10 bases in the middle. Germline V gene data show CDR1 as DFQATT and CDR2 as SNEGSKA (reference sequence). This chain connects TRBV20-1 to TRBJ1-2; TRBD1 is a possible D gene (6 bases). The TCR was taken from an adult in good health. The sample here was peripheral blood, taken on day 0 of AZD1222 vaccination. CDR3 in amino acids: CSAPQGYGYTF. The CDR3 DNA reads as TGCAGTGCCCCTCAGGGGTATGGCTACACCTTC.